The next 3 T cell receptor beta chains were all read from a single sample in a study of CD8 T cells in Susac syndrome. cDNA came from approximately 0.5 to 1 ug RNA primed by random hexamers. TCRdb re-called the immunoSEQ multiplex PCR reads through MiXCR, storing one row per CDR3 protein. This sample yields roughly 75,000 distinct CDR3 sequences, of which 85% to 95% are seen a single time; roughly 0.16% belongs to the top ten. Sequenced: CD4+ T cells from PBMCs. These TCRs come from a human donor with Susac syndrome.

V usage is TRBV7-2 and J usage is TRBJ1-6; D is perhaps TRBD1 (6 bases). The CDR3 is 16 residues long. Per germline, CDR1 SGHTA and CDR2 FQGNSA. Trimming cost V 2 bases and J 2 bases, with 10 bases left between them. CDR3 loop: CASSLKQGPYNSPLHF. CDR3 DNA sequence: TGTGCCAGCAGCTTAAAGCAGGGGCCCTATAATTCACCCCTCCACTTT.

This chain uses TRBV7-2 with TRBJ2-5, with D unclear. The CDR3 loop spans 14 amino acids. The germline CDR1 and CDR2 sequences are SGHTA and FQGNSA. With 5 bases removed from V and 5 bases from J, the gap between germline ends came to 15 bases. The CDR3 is CASSTRAASETQYF. The DNA of the CDR3 is TGTGCCAGCAGCACCCGTGCAGCATCTGAGACCCAGTACTTC.

The chain is built from TRBV5-6 and TRBJ2-5, with 10 positions matching TRBD2. The J segment lost 3 bases and the V segment lost 2 bases, leaving 13 bases of the junction unmatched. There are 18 residues in the CDR3. CDR1 is SGHDT and CDR2 is YYEEEE in the germline V gene. DNA for the CDR3: TGTGCCAGCAGCTTCTTAGCGGGGGGCGTAGTAATTAAAGAGACCCAGTACTTC. This sequence encodes CASSFLAGGVVIKETQYF.